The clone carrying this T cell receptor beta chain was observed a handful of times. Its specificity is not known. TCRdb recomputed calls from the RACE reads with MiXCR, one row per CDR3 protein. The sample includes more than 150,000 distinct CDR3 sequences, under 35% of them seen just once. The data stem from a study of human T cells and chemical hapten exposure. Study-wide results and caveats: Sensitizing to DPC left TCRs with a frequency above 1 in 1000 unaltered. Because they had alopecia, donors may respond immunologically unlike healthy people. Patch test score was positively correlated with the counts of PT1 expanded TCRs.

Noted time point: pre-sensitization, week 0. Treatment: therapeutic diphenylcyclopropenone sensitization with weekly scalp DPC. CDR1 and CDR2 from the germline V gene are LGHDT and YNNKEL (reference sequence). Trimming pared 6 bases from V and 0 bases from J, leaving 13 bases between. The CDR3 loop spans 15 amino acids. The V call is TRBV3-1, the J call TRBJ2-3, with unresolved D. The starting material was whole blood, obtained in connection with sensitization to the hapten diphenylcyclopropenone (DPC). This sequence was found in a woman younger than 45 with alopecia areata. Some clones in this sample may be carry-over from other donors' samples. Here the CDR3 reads CASSPNPTSTDTQYF. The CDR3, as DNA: TGTGCCAGCAGTCCAAATCCCACTAGCACAGATACGCAGTATTTT.